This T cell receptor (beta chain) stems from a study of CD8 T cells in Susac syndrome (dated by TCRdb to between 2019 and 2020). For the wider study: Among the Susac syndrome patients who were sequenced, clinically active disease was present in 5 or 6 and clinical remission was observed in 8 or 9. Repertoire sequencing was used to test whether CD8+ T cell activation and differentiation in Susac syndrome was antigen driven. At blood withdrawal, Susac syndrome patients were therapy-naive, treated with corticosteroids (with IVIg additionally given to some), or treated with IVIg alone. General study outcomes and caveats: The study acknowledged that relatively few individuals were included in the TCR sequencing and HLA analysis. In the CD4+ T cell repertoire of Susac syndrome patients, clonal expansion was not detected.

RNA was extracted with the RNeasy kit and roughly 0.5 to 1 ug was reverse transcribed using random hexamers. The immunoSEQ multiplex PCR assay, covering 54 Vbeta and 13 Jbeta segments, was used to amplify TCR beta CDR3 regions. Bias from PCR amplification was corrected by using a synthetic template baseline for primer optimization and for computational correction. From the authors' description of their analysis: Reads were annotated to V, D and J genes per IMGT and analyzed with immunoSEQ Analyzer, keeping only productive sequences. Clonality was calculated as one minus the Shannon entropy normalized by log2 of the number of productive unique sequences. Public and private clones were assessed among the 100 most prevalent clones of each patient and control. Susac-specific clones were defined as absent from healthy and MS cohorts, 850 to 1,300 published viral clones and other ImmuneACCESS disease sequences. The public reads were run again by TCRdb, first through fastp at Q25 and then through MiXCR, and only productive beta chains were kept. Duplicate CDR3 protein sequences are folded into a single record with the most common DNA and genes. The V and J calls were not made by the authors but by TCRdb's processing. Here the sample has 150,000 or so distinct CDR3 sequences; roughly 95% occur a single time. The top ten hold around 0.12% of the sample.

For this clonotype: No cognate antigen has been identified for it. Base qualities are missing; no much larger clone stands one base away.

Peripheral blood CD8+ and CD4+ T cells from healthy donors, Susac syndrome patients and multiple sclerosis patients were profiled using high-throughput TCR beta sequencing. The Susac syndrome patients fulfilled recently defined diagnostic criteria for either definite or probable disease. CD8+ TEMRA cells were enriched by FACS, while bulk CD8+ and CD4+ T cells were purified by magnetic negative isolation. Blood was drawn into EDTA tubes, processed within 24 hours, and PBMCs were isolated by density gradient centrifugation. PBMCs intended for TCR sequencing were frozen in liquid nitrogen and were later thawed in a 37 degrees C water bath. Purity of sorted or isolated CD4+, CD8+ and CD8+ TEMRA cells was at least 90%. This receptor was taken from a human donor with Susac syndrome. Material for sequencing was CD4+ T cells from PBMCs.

The CDR3: CSALRTAANYGYTF. The DNA is as follows: TGCAGTGCTCTAAGGACGGCCGCTAACTATGGCTACACCTTC. Rearrangement joined TRBV20-1 to TRBJ1-2; no D segment can be confidently identified. Trimming costs V 5 bases and J 0 bases, and their ends lie 13 bases apart. CDR1 and CDR2 were assigned from the germline V gene (reference sequence) as DFQATT and SNEGSKA. Reading from cysteine to phenylalanine, the CDR3 counts 14 amino acids. Only the CDR3 DNA is retained, 42 bases long and in frame from the first base.